Listed here are 30 T cell receptor beta chains from one sample, sequenced in a study of early T cells in non-severe SARS-CoV-2 infection. One entry per CDR3 protein, called by TCRdb with MiXCR from the 5' RACE reads. The table has some 30,000 distinct CDR3 sequences, about 4.7% seen once. Sequencing was done on a sample of whole blood. The receptors originated from an adult who was a healthcare worker with PCR-confirmed SARS-CoV-2 infection or an uninfected control (not recorded which).

This clonotype was counted ten times or more. The chain employs TRBV29-1 and TRBJ1-1; D may be TRBD1 (6 bases). The CDR3 runs 14 residues. Per the germline V gene, CDR1 is SQVTM and CDR2 is ANQGSEA. V gave up 3 bases and J gave up 0 bases, with 11 bases separating them. The CDR3: CSVEAGALNTEAFF. The CDR3 DNA reads TGCAGCGTTGAGGCAGGGGCCCTGAACACTGAAGCTTTCTTT. The full variable domain, with the rest looked up from reference TRBV29-1 and TRBJ1-1, is SAVISQKPSRDICQRGTSLTIQCQVDSQVTMMFWYRQQPGQSLTLIATANQGSEATYESGFVIDKFPISRPNLTFSTLTVSNMSPEDSSIYLCSVEAGALNTEAFFGQGTRLTVV.

J is TRBJ2-3 and V is TRBV6-2 or TRBV6-3; 13 bases map to TRBD2. The CDR3 length is 13 residues. The germline V gene encodes CDR1 MNHEY and CDR2 SVGEGT. The ends lost 9 bases at V and 6 bases at J; junction bases unmatched: 3. The DNA of the CDR3 is TGTGCCAGTCGGACTAGCGGGGGCGATACGCAGTATTTT. The encoded protein is CASRTSGGDTQYF.

The chain couples TRBV29-1 to TRBJ1-1; D is ambiguous. The V gene's germline CDR1 is SQVTM and CDR2 ANQGSEA. The CDR3 spans 10 residues. The CDR3, as DNA: TGCACCGCATCGAACACTGAAGCTTTCTTT. It yields the protein CTASNTEAFF.

This clonotype was seen repeatedly, ten times or more. This chain links TRBV7-8 with TRBJ1-5; the D gene is possibly TRBD1 (5 bases). Deletions cut 3 bases from V and 6 bases from J, with 9 bases between. Germline values: CDR1 SGHVS, CDR2 FQNEAQ. The CDR3 runs 13 residues. The CDR3 region has the DNA TGTGCCAGCAGCTTGGGGGGGACTCAGCCCCAGCATTTT. Residues: CASSLGGTQPQHF.

This clonotype was counted many times. This chain connects TRBV12-3 or TRBV12-4 to TRBJ1-1, with a weak D call TRBD1 (5 bases). CDR3 length: 16 amino acids. Trimming pared 6 bases from V and 2 bases from J, leaving 19 bases between. CDR3 coding DNA: TGTGCCAGCAGGCAAAGCAGGGTAGGGGCAAACACTGAAGCTTTCTTT. This encodes CASRQSRVGANTEAFF.

The rearrangement links TRBV7-2 to TRBJ2-7; 7 positions agree with TRBD2. Trimming took 1 base from V and 3 from J; bases not matched to a gene: 9. The CDR3 contains 16 residues. The V gene's germline CDR1 is SGHTA and CDR2 FQGNSA. The CDR3 DNA reads as TGTGCCAGCAGCTTAGATCGGACTAGTGTTCTCTACGAGCAGTACTTC. Encoded protein: CASSLDRTSVLYEQYF.

This clonotype has a count of ten or more. The V call is TRBV28, the J call TRBJ2-7; 7 positions match TRBD2. Germline assignment: CDR1 MDHEN and CDR2 SYDVKM. This CDR3 has 16 amino acids. The ends lost 2 bases at V and 2 bases at J; junction bases unmatched: 9. The CDR3 loop is CASSLIPGGTTYEQYF. The DNA for the CDR3 is TGTGCCAGCAGTTTAATACCCGGGGGGACGACCTACGAGCAGTACTTC.

In this sample, this clonotype turned up a few times. The genes are TRBV28 and TRBJ2-3, with 11 nucleotides matching TRBD2. Germline lookup yields CDR1 MDHEN and CDR2 SYDVKM. J lost 7 bases, V lost 3 bases, and 6 bases had no gene match. This CDR3 comprises 15 residues. CDR3 nucleotide sequence: TGTGCCAGCAGTTTCGATAGCGGGGGGGCCTATACGCAGTATTTT. This gives the protein CASSFDSGGAYTQYF. The full variable domain, completed using reference TRBV28 and TRBJ2-3, is DVKVTQSSRYLVKRTGEKVFLECVQDMDHENMFWYRQDPGLGLRLIYFSYDVKMKEKGDIPEGYSVSREKKERFSLILESASTNQTSMYLCASSFDSGGAYTQYFGPGTRLTVL.

In its sample, this clonotype was seen a few times. The gene calls are TRBV7-3 and TRBJ1-1; 9 nucleotides match TRBD1. This CDR3 has 15 amino acids. V trimming: 5 bases; J trimming: 3 bases; junction bases outside the gene matches: 7. Per the germline V gene, CDR1 is SGHTA and CDR2 is FQGTGA. The CDR3 nucleotides are TGTGCCAGCAGCCTGGGGACAGGGCCGTACACTGAAGCTTTCTTT. This codes for CASSLGTGPYTEAFF.

This clonotype was seen repeatedly, ten times or more. The junction and the germline gene differ at one end; a read error may be behind it. V gene TRBV7-8 combines with J gene TRBJ1-1; 7 bases are a match to TRBD1. Germline V gene sequence: CDR1 SGHVS, CDR2 FQNEAQ. The CDR3 loop spans 15 amino acids. The CDR3, as DNA: TGTGCCAGCAACCAGATCCAACAGGGGAACCCTGAAGCTTTCTTT. This codes for CASNQIQQGNPEAFF.

About this clonotype itself: This may stem from a read error, because a much larger clone lies one nucleotide away. V and J are TRBV7-2 and TRBJ2-7; 11 nucleotides agree with TRBD2. The CDR3 has 15 amino acids. From germline, CDR1 is SGHTA and CDR2 FQGNSA. CDR3 bases: TGTGCCGGCAGCTTAGCGGGGGGGAGCTCCTACGAGCAGTACTTC. Translated: CAGSLAGGSSYEQYF.

This clonotype was observed many times. CDR3 nucleotides: TGCGCCAGCAGCCGAGGTTCCGGGACCTCTAACTCGCAGTATTTT. Translating gives CASSRGSGTSNSQYF. The V call is TRBV4-3, the J call TRBJ2-3, with D possibly being TRBD1 or TRBD2 (5 bases each). The length of the CDR3 is 15 residues. V was trimmed by 4 bases and J by 10 bases, leaving 21 bases between them. Germline CDR1 LGHNA, CDR2 YSLEER.

Ten or more counts support this clonotype. CDR3 DNA: TGTGCCAGCAGCTCCTCCCTTCTAGCGGCTAGCACAGATACGCAGTATTTT. Translated: CASSSSLLAASTDTQYF. The rearrangement links TRBV11-2 to TRBJ2-3, with 7 bases identical to TRBD2. CDR1 and CDR2 (germline): SGHAT, FQNNGV. Trimming took 4 bases from V and 0 from J; bases not matched to a gene: 10. This CDR3 is built from 17 residues.

This clonotype was recorded many times. This chain connects TRBV18 to TRBJ2-5; D not certain. The CDR3 sequence is 11 residues long. With 5 bases removed from V and 5 bases from J, the gap between germline ends came to 6 bases. In germline, CDR1 is KGHSH, CDR2 LQKENI. The CDR3 sequence is CASSIFETQYF. CDR3 DNA: TGTGCCAGCTCAATTTTTGAGACCCAGTACTTC. Complete variable domain (other parts from reference TRBV18 and TRBJ2-5): NAGVMQNPRHLVRRRGQEARLRCSPMKGHSHVYWYRQLPEEGLKFMVYLQKENIIDESGMPKERFSAEFPKEGPSILRIQQVVRGDSAAYFCASSIFETQYFGPGTRLLVL.

The table lists this clonotype with a count of one. V gene TRBV12-3 or TRBV12-4 combines with J gene TRBJ2-3; 8 positions match TRBD2. With 5 bases clipped from V and 8 bases from J, the junction kept 15 bases outside the gene matches. This CDR3 is built from 16 residues. The CDR3 nucleotides are TGTGCCAGCAGTAGGACCGGGACTAGGGAGGGCATTACGCAGTATTTT. Translated, it gives CASSRTGTREGITQYF.

In its sample, this clonotype was seen many times. CDR3 sequence: CASSLYGEQPQHF. DNA for the CDR3: TGTGCCAGCAGCTTGTACGGGGAACAGCCCCAGCATTTT. This rearrangement joins TRBV5-5 to TRBJ1-5, with D unclear. Between the trimmed V and J ends, which lost 1 base and 7 bases, there was a span of 9 bases. Germline lookup yields CDR1 SGHKS and CDR2 YYEKEE (reference sequence). The CDR3 sequence is 13 residues long.

V is TRBV19 and J is TRBJ2-7; no reliable D call. Per germline, CDR1 LNHDA and CDR2 SQIVND (reference sequence). V lost 5 bases and J lost 2, with 7 bases in between. This CDR3 is built from 12 residues. CDR3 sequence: CASSSMAYEQYF. The CDR3, as DNA: TGTGCCAGTAGTTCAATGGCCTACGAGCAGTACTTC. Drawing the rest from reference TRBV19 and TRBJ2-7, the complete variable domain is DGGITQSPKYLFRKEGQNVTLSCEQNLNHDAMYWYRQDPGQGLRLIYYSQIVNDFQKGDIAEGYSVSREKKESFPLTVTSAQKNPTAFYLCASSSMAYEQYFGPGTRLTVT.

This clonotype was counted between two and nine times. The chain couples TRBV29-1 to TRBJ1-1; 7 positions agree with TRBD1. Trimming cost V 7 bases and J 3 bases; bases outside gene matches: 8. Germline assignment: CDR1 SQVTM and CDR2 ANQGSEA. The CDR3 extends over 13 amino acids. As DNA, the CDR3 is TGCAGCGCGGACGGGACAGTTGACACTGAAGCTTTCTTT. This codes for CSADGTVDTEAFF. The full variable domain, completed using reference TRBV29-1 and TRBJ1-1, is SAVISQKPSRDICQRGTSLTIQCQVDSQVTMMFWYRQQPGQSLTLIATANQGSEATYESGFVIDKFPISRPNLTFSTLTVSNMSPEDSSIYLCSADGTVDTEAFFGQGTRLTVV.

This clonotype was counted ten times or more. This chain connects TRBV3-1 to TRBJ2-6, with no clear D. The V end lost 0 bases, the J end lost 2 bases, and 8 bases lay between the germline ends. Germline V gives CDR1 LGHDT, CDR2 YNNKEL (reference sequence). The CDR3 consists of 16 residues. The CDR3 sequence is CASSQESVPGANVLTF. The CDR3 DNA follows: TGTGCCAGCAGCCAAGAGTCGGTCCCTGGGGCCAACGTCCTGACTTTC.

Many counts were recorded for this clonotype. The chain has TRBV7-9 and TRBJ1-4; 7 bases align to TRBD1. The CDR3 sequence is 19 residues long. From germline, CDR1 is SEHNR and CDR2 FQNEAQ (reference sequence). V shed 1 base, J shed 3 bases, and the junction held 14 bases outside the gene matches. The CDR3 sequence: CASSLGIETGPWANEKLFF. DNA for the CDR3: TGTGCCAGCAGCTTAGGGATCGAGACAGGGCCGTGGGCTAATGAAAAACTGTTTTTT. Complete variable domain (other parts from reference TRBV7-9 and TRBJ1-4): DTGVSQNPRHKITKRGQNVTFRCDPISEHNRLYWYRQTLGQGPEFLTYFQNEAQLEKSRLLSDRFSAERPKGSFSTLEIQRTEQGDSAMYLCASSLGIETGPWANEKLFFGSGTQLSVL.

By sample share, this clonotype is medium-sized (0.01 to 0.1%). The CDR3 sequence is CASSKREKLFF. CDR3 coding DNA: TGTGCCAGCAGCAAACGGGAAAAACTGTTTTTT. This chain connects TRBV21-1 to TRBJ1-4. TRBV21-1 is a documented pseudogene. CDR3 length equals 11 residues.

The rearrangement links TRBV29-1 to TRBJ2-3, with D perhaps TRBD1 (5 bases). Trimming took off 1 base at V and 3 bases at J, with 11 bases between the two ends. Germline V gene data show CDR1 as SQVTM and CDR2 as ANQGSEA. The CDR3 consists of 14 residues. CDR3 sequence: CSVEGTSSTDTQYF. The CDR3 DNA reads TGCAGCGTTGAAGGGACAAGTTCTACAGATACGCAGTATTTT.

This clonotype was seen many times. The rearrangement links TRBV6-1 to TRBJ1-1; D is uncertain. The length of the CDR3 is 13 residues. Trimming took 4 bases from V and 2 from J, leaving 8 bases between them. Germline V gives CDR1 MNHNS, CDR2 SASEGT. The CDR3 sequence is CASSARYNTEAFF. The DNA of the CDR3 is TGTGCCAGCAGTGCACGGTACAACACTGAAGCTTTCTTT.

Ten or more counts support this clonotype. The chain joins TRBV30 to TRBJ1-1; 8 nucleotides agree with TRBD1. The CDR3 covers 14 residues. The trim removed 4 bases at V and 1 base at J, leaving 5 bases unmatched. CDR1 is GTSNPN and CDR2 is SVGIG in the germline V gene (reference sequence). The CDR3 coding sequence is TGTGCCTGGAAGTCAGGGGGCAAGAACACTGAAGCTTTCTTT. Its translation is CAWKSGGKNTEAFF.

This clonotype came up many times. The V gene is TRBV6-5, the J gene TRBJ1-1, with D hard to call. Germline V gives CDR1 MNHEY, CDR2 SVGAGI. This CDR3 contains 13 residues. Trimming removed 0 bases at V and 7 bases at J, with 9 bases between. The CDR3 reads CASSYSKEGEAFF. In nucleotides, the CDR3 is TGTGCCAGCAGTTACTCGAAGGAAGGTGAAGCTTTCTTT.

This clonotype was found many times. CDR3 region: CASSPSGNTEAFF. The CDR3, as DNA: TGTGCCAGCAGCCCTTCCGGGAACACTGAAGCTTTCTTT. This chain uses TRBV28 with TRBJ1-1; D not resolved. Per the germline V gene, CDR1 is MDHEN and CDR2 is SYDVKM. The V and J ends lost 6 bases and 1 base respectively, with 9 bases between them. The CDR3 consists of 13 residues.

This clonotype was detected many times. V and J are TRBV24-1 and TRBJ2-1; 10 positions match TRBD1. After removal of 6 bases from V and 0 bases from J, the junction contained 7 bases not matched to a gene. Germline V gives CDR1 KGHDR, CDR2 SFDVKD. The CDR3 is made up of 17 amino acids. Here the CDR3 reads CATSQTGGKSSYNEQFF. The CDR3 DNA sequence: TGTGCCACCAGTCAGACAGGGGGCAAAAGCTCCTACAATGAGCAGTTCTTC.

This clonotype came up many times. J is TRBJ2-2 and V is TRBV28; maybe TRBD1 (6 bases). Trimming removed 6 bases from V and 7 bases from J, with 12 bases in between. Germline lookup yields CDR1 MDHEN and CDR2 SYDVKM. The CDR3 loop spans 13 amino acids. CDR3 bases: TGTGCCAGCAGACACAGGGAACGCGGGGAGCTGTTTTTT. This codes for CASRHRERGELFF.

The chain recombines TRBV6-5 with TRBJ2-1, with D tentatively TRBD1 (6 bases). The V and J ends lost 2 bases and 0 bases respectively, with 8 bases between them. Looked up from germline, CDR1 is MNHEY and CDR2 is SVGAGI. CDR3 length equals 15 residues. CDR3 DNA sequence: TGTGCCAGCAGTTACGGACAGAGCTCCTACAATGAGCAGTTCTTC. As protein: CASSYGQSSYNEQFF.

This clonotype came up many times. This chain joins TRBV12-3 or TRBV12-4 and TRBJ1-5; tentatively, D is TRBD1 (5 bases). V was pared by 3 bases and J by 0 bases, with 6 bases between. This CDR3 is built from 14 residues. The CDR3 nucleotides read TGTGCCAGCAGTTTGGGGGATAGCAATCAGCCCCAGCATTTT. This sequence encodes CASSLGDSNQPQHF.